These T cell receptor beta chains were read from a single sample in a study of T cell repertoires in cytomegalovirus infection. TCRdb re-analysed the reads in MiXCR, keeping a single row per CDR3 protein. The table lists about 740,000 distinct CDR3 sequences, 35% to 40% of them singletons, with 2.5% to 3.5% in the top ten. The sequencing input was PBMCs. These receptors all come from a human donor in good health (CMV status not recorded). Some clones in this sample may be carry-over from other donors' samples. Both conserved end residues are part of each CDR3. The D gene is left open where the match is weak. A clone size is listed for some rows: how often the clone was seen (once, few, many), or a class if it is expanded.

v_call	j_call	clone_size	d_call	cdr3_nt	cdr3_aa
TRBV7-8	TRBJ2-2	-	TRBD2	TGTGCCAGCAGCTTAGGGGGGACTAGCGGGACGAGGGAGCTGTTTTTT	CASSLGGTSGTRELFF
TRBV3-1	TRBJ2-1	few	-	TGTGCCAGCAGCCAAGATCCTCCCTACAATGAGCAGTTCTTC	CASSQDPPYNEQFF
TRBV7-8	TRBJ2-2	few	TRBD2	TGTGCCAGCAGCGCTAGGACGGATGGGGGGGGTAACACCGGGGAGCTGTTTTTT	CASSARTDGGGNTGELFF
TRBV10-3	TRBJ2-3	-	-	TGTGCCATCAGTGAGGGATTAAGGCACACAGATACGCAGTATTTT	CAISEGLRHTDTQYF
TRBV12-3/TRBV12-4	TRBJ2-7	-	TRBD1	TGTGCCAGCTCTGCTTATGCGGGACAGGGCTTCTACGAGCAGTACTTC	CASSAYAGQGFYEQYF
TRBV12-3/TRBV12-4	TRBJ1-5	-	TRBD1	TGTGCCAGGTGTTCTCGGCCCCTAGGGGGCAGGGAGAAAAATCAGCCCCAGCATTTT	CARCSRPLGGREKNQPQHF
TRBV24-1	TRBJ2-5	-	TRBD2	TGTGCCACCAGTGACCGGGAGGGCCAGGAGACCCAGTACTTC	CATSDREGQETQYF
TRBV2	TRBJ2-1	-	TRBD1	TGTGCCAGCAACCGGGACAGGGGCGACTACAATGAGCAGTTCTTC	CASNRDRGDYNEQFF
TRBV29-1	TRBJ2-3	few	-	TGCAGCGTGGAGGGGGATTCGGATACGCAGTATTTT	CSVEGDSDTQYF
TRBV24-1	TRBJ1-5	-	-	TGTGCCACCAGTGATCCCCGGGACGGTAGCAATCAGCCCCAGCATTTT	CATSDPRDGSNQPQHF
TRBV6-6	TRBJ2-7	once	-	TGTGCCACGATGCGTGGGCTCGGGTTCTACGAGCAGTACTTC	CATMRGLGFYEQYF
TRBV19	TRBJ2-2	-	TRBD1	TGTGCCAGTAGTTCGACAGGGGGGCTGGTTTTT	CASSSTGGLVF
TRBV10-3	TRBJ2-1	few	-	TGTGCCAGCGGGTTCTCCTACAATGAGCAGTTCTTC	CASGFSYNEQFF
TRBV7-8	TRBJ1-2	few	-	TGTGCCAGCAGCTTAGTGGCGGGCGCGGGCTATGGCTACACCTTC	CASSLVAGAGYGYTF
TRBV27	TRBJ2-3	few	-	TGTGCCAGCAGCCGCTTTGGACAGCGCACAGATACGCAGTATTTT	CASSRFGQRTDTQYF
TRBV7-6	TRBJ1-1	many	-	TGTGCCAGCAGCTTAGGTGACGGATTAGAAGCTTTCTTT	CASSLGDGLEAFF
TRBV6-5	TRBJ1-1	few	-	TGTGCCAGCACCCGAGGCTCGAGGAACACTGAAGCTTTCTTT	CASTRGSRNTEAFF
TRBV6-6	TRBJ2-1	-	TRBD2	TGTGCCAGCACTCCAACGGCGGGAGCGGGGCAGTTCTTC	CASTPTAGAGQFF
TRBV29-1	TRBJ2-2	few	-	TGCAGCGTTGAAGATCGTGGAAACAGGGCGAACACCGGGGAGCTGTTTTTT	CSVEDRGNRANTGELFF
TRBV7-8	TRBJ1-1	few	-	TGTGCCAGCAGCGTCGTGGACACCACTGAAGCTTTCTTT	CASSVVDTTEAFF
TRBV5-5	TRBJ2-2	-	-	TGTGCCAGCAGCCCGGACATCCAAATTAACACCGGGGAGCTGTTTTTT	CASSPDIQINTGELFF
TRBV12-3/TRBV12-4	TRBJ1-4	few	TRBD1	TGTGCCAGCAGTTGGGAGGCAGGGGGGGATGAAAAACTGTTTTTT	CASSWEAGGDEKLFF
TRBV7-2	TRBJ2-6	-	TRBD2	TGTGCCAGCAGCTTATACGGGGGGTCCGGCTCTGGGGCCAACGTCCTGACTTTC	CASSLYGGSGSGANVLTF
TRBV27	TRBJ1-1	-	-	TGTGCCAGCGTTGCCTGGAGCGGGACGGGCGAAGCTTTCTTT	CASVAWSGTGEAFF
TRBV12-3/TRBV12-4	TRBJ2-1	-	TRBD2	TGTGCCAGCAGTACTAGCGGGAGGATCAATGAGCAGTTCTTC	CASSTSGRINEQFF
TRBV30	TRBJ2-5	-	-	TGTGCCTGGAATCGCGGGTCCGGCCAGGAGACCCAGTACTTC	CAWNRGSGQETQYF
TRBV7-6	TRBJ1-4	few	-	TGTGCCAGCAGCCCCAGACAGGAGATGACTAATGAAAAACTGTTTTTT	CASSPRQEMTNEKLFF
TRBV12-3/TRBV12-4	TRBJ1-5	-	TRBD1	TGTGCCAGCAGTTTAGGGACAGGGCAGGGGAGCAATCAGCCCCAGCATTTT	CASSLGTGQGSNQPQHF
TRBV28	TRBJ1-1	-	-	TGTGCCAGCAGTTTCCCGGGAGCCAGTAGCATTGAAGCTTTCTTT	CASSFPGASSIEAFF
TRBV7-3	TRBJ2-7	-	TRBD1	TGTGCCAGAAGCCCACAGGGGGGCGACGAGCAGTACTTC	CARSPQGGDEQYF
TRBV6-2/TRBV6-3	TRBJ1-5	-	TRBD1	TGTGCCAGCTTACAGACAGGGGGCCGACAGCCCCAGCATTTT	CASLQTGGRQPQHF
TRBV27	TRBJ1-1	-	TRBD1	TGTGCCAGCACCCCTGACAGGGGGCACACTGAAGCTTTCTTT	CASTPDRGHTEAFF
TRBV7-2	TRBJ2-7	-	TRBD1	TGTGCCAGCAGCGCACAGGGGTTTGGGTTTCTCGAGCAGTACTTC	CASSAQGFGFLEQYF
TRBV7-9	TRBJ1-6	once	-	TGTGCCAGCAGCTTATGGTCAGCTTCACCCCTCCACTTT	CASSLWSASPLHF
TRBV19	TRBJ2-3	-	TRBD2	TGTGCCAGTAGTCTCCCCGGGGGGAACACAGATACGCAGTATTTT	CASSLPGGNTDTQYF
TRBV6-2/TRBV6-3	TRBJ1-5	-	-	TGTGCCAGCAGTTACTCGGCAGGGAGCGGGGACAATCAGCCCCAGCATTTT	CASSYSAGSGDNQPQHF
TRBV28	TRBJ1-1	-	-	TGTGCCAGCAGTCCTCATGGACAGAGCTGGAACACTGAAGCTTTCTTT	CASSPHGQSWNTEAFF
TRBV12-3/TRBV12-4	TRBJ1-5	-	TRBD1	TGTGCCAGCAGTCAGGACAGGGTTTATAGCAAGCAGCCCCAGCATTTT	CASSQDRVYSKQPQHF
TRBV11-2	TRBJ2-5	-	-	TGTGCCAGCAGCGCACTCATCAAAGGGGATATCAAGACCCAGTACTTC	CASSALIKGDIKTQYF
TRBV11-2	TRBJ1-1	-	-	TGTGCCAGCAGCTTAGAAGTGGGTAGAACTGAAGCTTTCTTT	CASSLEVGRTEAFF
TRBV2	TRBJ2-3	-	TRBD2	TGTGCCAGCAGTGATGCCCTAGCGGGGGGGGCAGATACGCAGTATTTT	CASSDALAGGADTQYF
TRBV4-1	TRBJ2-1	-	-	TGCGCCAGCAGCCACCAGGGACAATACAATGAGCAGTTCTTC	CASSHQGQYNEQFF
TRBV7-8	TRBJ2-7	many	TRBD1	TGTGCCAGCAGCTCCCGGGACAGGGCCTACGAGCAGTACTTC	CASSSRDRAYEQYF
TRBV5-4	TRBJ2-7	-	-	TGTGCCAGCAGCCGACAGGTGGTGACCTACGAGCAGTACTTC	CASSRQVVTYEQYF
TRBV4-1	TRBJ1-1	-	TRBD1	TGCGCCAGCAGCCAAGCTTTGGACAGGGGGCGATTTGGCACTGAAGCTTTCTTT	CASSQALDRGRFGTEAFF
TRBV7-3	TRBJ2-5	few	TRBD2	TGTGCCAGCAGCTTAACGGGTTCGACTAGCGGGGAAGAGACCCAGTACTTC	CASSLTGSTSGEETQYF
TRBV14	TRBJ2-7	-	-	TGTGCCAGCAGCTCCCTCCGCGCGCCCTCAAGTGAGCAGTACTTC	CASSSLRAPSSEQYF
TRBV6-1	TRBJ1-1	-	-	TGTGCCAGCACTCGGGATCTATCCATGAACACTGAAGCTTTCTTT	CASTRDLSMNTEAFF
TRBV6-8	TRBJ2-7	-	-	TGTGCCAGCAGTTACTCCCTGGACAGCTCCTACGAGCAGTACTTC	CASSYSLDSSYEQYF
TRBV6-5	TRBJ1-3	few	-	TGTGCCAGCCGCCTGGTCGACTCTGGAAACACCATATATTTT	CASRLVDSGNTIYF
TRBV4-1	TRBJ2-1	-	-	TGCGCCAGCAGCCAAGTCGCGGCTACCACCTACAATGAGCAGTTCTTC	CASSQVAATTYNEQFF